Presented here are 12 T cell receptor beta chains from one specimen sequenced in a study of blood T cell repertoires in COVID-19. This table comes from immunoSEQ multiplex PCR, and its TCRdb copy is limited to in-frame clones, with some not included. The sample consists of 140,000 or so clones, about 80% of them appearing once. Specimen: peripheral blood. These receptors all stem from a man aged 45-65 years with acute or convalescent COVID-19.

The CDR3 spells CASSLTSGGATDTQYF. The CDR3 DNA follows: TGTGCCAGCAGCTTAACTAGCGGGGGGGCCACAGATACGCAGTATTTT. The genes are TRBV11-3 and TRBJ2-3; the match to TRBD2 covers 13 bases. Germline V gives CDR1 SGHNT, CDR2 YENEEA. J lost 2 bases, V lost 2 bases, and 1 base had no gene match. This CDR3 comprises 16 residues.

This clone was seen just once. The chain combines TRBV19 with TRBJ1-1; possible D gene TRBD1, 5 bases. Trimming took off 0 bases at V and 1 base at J, with 9 bases between the two ends. The CDR3 runs to 15 residues. Germline CDR1 is LNHDA and CDR2 is SQIVND (reference sequence). The CDR3 sequence: CASSIDQGSNTEAFF. CDR3 coding DNA: TGTGCCAGTAGTATAGATCAGGGATCGAACACTGAAGCTTTCTTT.

This clone came up a few times. V is TRBV11-2 and J is TRBJ1-1; maybe TRBD1 (5 bases). The CDR3 has 15 residues. Germline V gene data show CDR1 as SGHAT and CDR2 as FQNNGV. Trimming took 2 bases from V and 1 from J, leaving 11 bases between them. The CDR3 DNA sequence: TGTGCCAGCAGCTTATTCGGGGGTAGGAACACTGAAGCTTTCTTT. It specifies CASSLFGGRNTEAFF.

The chain couples TRBV9 to TRBJ1-2; D gene unclear. This CDR3 has 12 amino acids. In germline, CDR1 is SGDLS, CDR2 YYNGEE. The ends were cut back, 3 bases at V and 3 bases at J, with 6 bases in the middle. CDR3 in amino acids: CASSDTHYGYTF. CDR3 nucleotide sequence: TGTGCCAGCAGCGACACCCACTATGGCTACACCTTC.

The V call is TRBV5-1, the J call TRBJ2-2; D gene unclear. The CDR3 extends over 14 amino acids. V was cut by 0 bases and J by 4 bases, with 7 bases left in between. Germline CDR1 is SGHRS and CDR2 is YFSETQ. The CDR3 region is CASSLGLSTGELFF. CDR3 in DNA: TGCGCCAGCAGCTTGGGGTTGAGCACCGGGGAGCTGTTTTTT. The full variable domain, in which reference TRBV5-1 and TRBJ2-2 provide the parts outside the CDR3, is KAGVTQTPRYLIKTRGQQVTLSCSPISGHRSVSWYQQTPGQGLQFLFEYFSETQRNKGNFPGRFSGRQFSNSRSEMNVSTLELGDSALYLCASSLGLSTGELFFGEGSRLTVL.

The chain recombines TRBV12-3 or TRBV12-4 with TRBJ2-2, with D uncertain. V was pared by 0 bases and J by 6 bases, with 5 bases between. The CDR3 has 13 residues. The CDR3 spells CASSLAQAGELFF. Here the CDR3 DNA reads TGTGCCAGCAGTTTAGCGCAGGCCGGGGAGCTGTTTTTT.

The gene calls are TRBV7-2 and TRBJ1-2; D remains unclear. The CDR3 totals 18 residues. Germline V gene lookup returns CDR1 SGHTA and CDR2 FQGNSA. Between the trimmed V and J ends, which lost 5 bases and 0 bases, there was a span of 22 bases. The CDR3 spells CASSPSLAHESTNYGYTF. In DNA form, the CDR3 reads TGTGCCAGCAGCCCCTCTTTGGCACATGAAAGTACTAACTATGGCTACACCTTC.

Turning to this clone: Other DNA sequences of this sample code for an identical CDR3. The chain has TRBV30 and TRBJ1-6, with a possible D match to TRBD1 (6 bases). Per the germline V gene, CDR1 is GTSNPN and CDR2 is SVGIG (reference sequence). This CDR3 comprises 13 residues. Trimming stripped 0 bases from V and 7 bases from J, with 7 bases between. CDR3 region: CAWSVQGNSPLHF. The CDR3 nucleotides are TGTGCCTGGAGTGTACAGGGAAATTCACCCCTCCACTTT. The full variable domain, completed using reference TRBV30 and TRBJ1-6, is SQTIHQWPATLVQPVGSPLSLECTVEGTSNPNLYWYRQAAGRGLQLLFYSVGIGQISSEVPQNLSASRPQDRQFILSSKKLLLSDSGFYLCAWSVQGNSPLHFGNGTRLTVT.

V usage is TRBV3-1 (or the pseudogene TRBV3-2) and J usage is TRBJ2-3; 10 bases are a match to TRBD1. V shed 4 bases, J shed 4 bases, and the junction held 5 bases outside the gene matches. The CDR3 loop spans 15 amino acids. Germline CDR1 is LGHDT and CDR2 is YNNKEL (reference sequence). CDR3 amino acids: CASSRTTGGADTQYF. CDR3 bases: TGTGCCAGCAGCCGTACGACAGGGGGCGCAGATACGCAGTATTTT.

The chain couples TRBV11-2 to TRBJ2-5, with 13 positions matching TRBD2. The CDR3 length is 17 residues. Losses at the gene ends were 1 base for V and 1 base for J; bases not matched to a gene: 3. Germline CDR1 reads SGHAT; CDR2 reads FQNNGV. The CDR3 nucleotides read TGTGCCAGCAGCTTAGGGGGGACTAGCGGGGCCCAAGAGACCCAGTACTTC. Encoded protein: CASSLGGTSGAQETQYF.

The genes are TRBV5-1 and TRBJ1-6, with D unclear. Germline CDR1 is SGHRS and CDR2 is YFSETQ. V was shortened by 3 bases and J by 11 bases, with 15 bases between the two germline ends. The CDR3 totals 14 residues. CDR3 protein: CASSSPGFGTPLHF. Here the CDR3 DNA reads TGCGCCAGCAGCTCCCCGGGGTTTGGGACACCCCTCCACTTT. The entire variable domain, with the rest obtained from reference TRBV5-1 and TRBJ1-6, is as follows: KAGVTQTPRYLIKTRGQQVTLSCSPISGHRSVSWYQQTPGQGLQFLFEYFSETQRNKGNFPGRFSGRQFSNSRSEMNVSTLELGDSALYLCASSSPGFGTPLHFGNGTRLTVT.

The rearrangement links TRBV20-1 to TRBJ1-4; D is possibly TRBD1 (5 bases). There are 13 residues in the CDR3. The germline V gene has CDR1 DFQATT and CDR2 SNEGSKA (reference sequence). The V and J ends lost 3 bases and 7 bases respectively, with 12 bases between them. The CDR3 sequence: CSASLREGEKLFF. The CDR3 coding sequence is TGCAGTGCTAGTCTCAGGGAGGGTGAAAAACTGTTTTTT.